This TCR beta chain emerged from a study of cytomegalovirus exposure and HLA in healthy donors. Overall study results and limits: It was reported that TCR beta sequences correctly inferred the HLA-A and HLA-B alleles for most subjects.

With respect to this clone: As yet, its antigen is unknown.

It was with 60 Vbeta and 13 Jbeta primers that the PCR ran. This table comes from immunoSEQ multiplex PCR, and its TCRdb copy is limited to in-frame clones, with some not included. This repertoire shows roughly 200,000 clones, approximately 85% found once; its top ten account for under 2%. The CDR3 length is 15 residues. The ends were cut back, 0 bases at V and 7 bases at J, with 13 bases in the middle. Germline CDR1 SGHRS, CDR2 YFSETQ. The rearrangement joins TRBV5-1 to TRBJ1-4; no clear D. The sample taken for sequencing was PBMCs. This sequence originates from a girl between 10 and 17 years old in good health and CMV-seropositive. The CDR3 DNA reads TGCGCCAGCAGCTTGGCCACGGGGAGTGGTGAAAAACTGTTTTTT. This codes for CASSLATGSGEKLFF.